The present entry profiles one T cell receptor (beta chain) with its context. The antigen it binds to is not known. Qualities for individual bases were not recorded, and no much larger clone is one base off. These data are taken from a study of CD8 T cells in ankylosing spondylitis (dated by TCRdb to 2015 to 2018). At the level of the whole study: To find TCR variants linked to disease, the study profiled T cell receptor beta repertoires in ankylosing spondylitis patients and healthy donors. The full study cohort was made up of 25 ankylosing spondylitis patients and roughly 98 healthy donors. Samples of peripheral blood were taken, and for ankylosing spondylitis patients, synovial fluid was collected as well.

Taken from cysteine to phenylalanine, the CDR3 has 14 residues. CDR3 DNA only is kept here, 42 bases in frame from base 1. The CDR1 and CDR2 encoded by the germline V gene are ENHRY and SYGVKD. V is clipped by 4 bases and J by 2 bases, and the sequence between their germline boundaries is 12 bases long. Sequencing instrument: Illumina HiSeq 2500. TCR beta libraries were prepared by quantitative 5'-RACE with molecular barcodes. Per the source publication's procedure: A new computational method based on a probabilistic model of VDJ rearrangement was used to identify disease-linked TCR variants. Clones were called with MiXCR by TCRdb after fastp trimmed the public reads at Q25, and only in-frame beta chains were retained. Entries that share a CDR3 protein sequence are merged under the most common genes and DNA. The V and J calls and clone size are TCRdb's, not the authors'. The sample yields a few hundred thousand distinct CDR3 sequences; about 18% were counted once. The top ten clones comprise around 33% of the sample.

What the research found in general, with its limitations: Significant enrichment of the disease-linked clones was reported in matched synovial fluid samples from ankylosing spondylitis patients. A TCR beta motif made up of several highly homologous amino acid variants appeared to be characteristic of blood from ankylosing spondylitis patients. Some motif variants were previously reported in synovial fluid and blood of reactive arthritis patients, suggesting common disease-initiation mechanisms. In peripheral blood, the disease-linked clones were found at relatively low frequencies and had a CD8+ phenotype.

This TCR came from a male donor with ankylosing spondylitis or in good health (not recorded which). This sequence uses TRBV10-3 and TRBJ2-7, with a weak D call of TRBD1 (6 bases match). The specimen sequenced was blood, either unsorted or a sorted T cell fraction (not recorded which). The CDR3 amino acid sequence is: CAISGTGQTYEQYF. The bases read TGTGCCATCAGTGGGACGGGACAAACCTACGAGCAGTACTTC.